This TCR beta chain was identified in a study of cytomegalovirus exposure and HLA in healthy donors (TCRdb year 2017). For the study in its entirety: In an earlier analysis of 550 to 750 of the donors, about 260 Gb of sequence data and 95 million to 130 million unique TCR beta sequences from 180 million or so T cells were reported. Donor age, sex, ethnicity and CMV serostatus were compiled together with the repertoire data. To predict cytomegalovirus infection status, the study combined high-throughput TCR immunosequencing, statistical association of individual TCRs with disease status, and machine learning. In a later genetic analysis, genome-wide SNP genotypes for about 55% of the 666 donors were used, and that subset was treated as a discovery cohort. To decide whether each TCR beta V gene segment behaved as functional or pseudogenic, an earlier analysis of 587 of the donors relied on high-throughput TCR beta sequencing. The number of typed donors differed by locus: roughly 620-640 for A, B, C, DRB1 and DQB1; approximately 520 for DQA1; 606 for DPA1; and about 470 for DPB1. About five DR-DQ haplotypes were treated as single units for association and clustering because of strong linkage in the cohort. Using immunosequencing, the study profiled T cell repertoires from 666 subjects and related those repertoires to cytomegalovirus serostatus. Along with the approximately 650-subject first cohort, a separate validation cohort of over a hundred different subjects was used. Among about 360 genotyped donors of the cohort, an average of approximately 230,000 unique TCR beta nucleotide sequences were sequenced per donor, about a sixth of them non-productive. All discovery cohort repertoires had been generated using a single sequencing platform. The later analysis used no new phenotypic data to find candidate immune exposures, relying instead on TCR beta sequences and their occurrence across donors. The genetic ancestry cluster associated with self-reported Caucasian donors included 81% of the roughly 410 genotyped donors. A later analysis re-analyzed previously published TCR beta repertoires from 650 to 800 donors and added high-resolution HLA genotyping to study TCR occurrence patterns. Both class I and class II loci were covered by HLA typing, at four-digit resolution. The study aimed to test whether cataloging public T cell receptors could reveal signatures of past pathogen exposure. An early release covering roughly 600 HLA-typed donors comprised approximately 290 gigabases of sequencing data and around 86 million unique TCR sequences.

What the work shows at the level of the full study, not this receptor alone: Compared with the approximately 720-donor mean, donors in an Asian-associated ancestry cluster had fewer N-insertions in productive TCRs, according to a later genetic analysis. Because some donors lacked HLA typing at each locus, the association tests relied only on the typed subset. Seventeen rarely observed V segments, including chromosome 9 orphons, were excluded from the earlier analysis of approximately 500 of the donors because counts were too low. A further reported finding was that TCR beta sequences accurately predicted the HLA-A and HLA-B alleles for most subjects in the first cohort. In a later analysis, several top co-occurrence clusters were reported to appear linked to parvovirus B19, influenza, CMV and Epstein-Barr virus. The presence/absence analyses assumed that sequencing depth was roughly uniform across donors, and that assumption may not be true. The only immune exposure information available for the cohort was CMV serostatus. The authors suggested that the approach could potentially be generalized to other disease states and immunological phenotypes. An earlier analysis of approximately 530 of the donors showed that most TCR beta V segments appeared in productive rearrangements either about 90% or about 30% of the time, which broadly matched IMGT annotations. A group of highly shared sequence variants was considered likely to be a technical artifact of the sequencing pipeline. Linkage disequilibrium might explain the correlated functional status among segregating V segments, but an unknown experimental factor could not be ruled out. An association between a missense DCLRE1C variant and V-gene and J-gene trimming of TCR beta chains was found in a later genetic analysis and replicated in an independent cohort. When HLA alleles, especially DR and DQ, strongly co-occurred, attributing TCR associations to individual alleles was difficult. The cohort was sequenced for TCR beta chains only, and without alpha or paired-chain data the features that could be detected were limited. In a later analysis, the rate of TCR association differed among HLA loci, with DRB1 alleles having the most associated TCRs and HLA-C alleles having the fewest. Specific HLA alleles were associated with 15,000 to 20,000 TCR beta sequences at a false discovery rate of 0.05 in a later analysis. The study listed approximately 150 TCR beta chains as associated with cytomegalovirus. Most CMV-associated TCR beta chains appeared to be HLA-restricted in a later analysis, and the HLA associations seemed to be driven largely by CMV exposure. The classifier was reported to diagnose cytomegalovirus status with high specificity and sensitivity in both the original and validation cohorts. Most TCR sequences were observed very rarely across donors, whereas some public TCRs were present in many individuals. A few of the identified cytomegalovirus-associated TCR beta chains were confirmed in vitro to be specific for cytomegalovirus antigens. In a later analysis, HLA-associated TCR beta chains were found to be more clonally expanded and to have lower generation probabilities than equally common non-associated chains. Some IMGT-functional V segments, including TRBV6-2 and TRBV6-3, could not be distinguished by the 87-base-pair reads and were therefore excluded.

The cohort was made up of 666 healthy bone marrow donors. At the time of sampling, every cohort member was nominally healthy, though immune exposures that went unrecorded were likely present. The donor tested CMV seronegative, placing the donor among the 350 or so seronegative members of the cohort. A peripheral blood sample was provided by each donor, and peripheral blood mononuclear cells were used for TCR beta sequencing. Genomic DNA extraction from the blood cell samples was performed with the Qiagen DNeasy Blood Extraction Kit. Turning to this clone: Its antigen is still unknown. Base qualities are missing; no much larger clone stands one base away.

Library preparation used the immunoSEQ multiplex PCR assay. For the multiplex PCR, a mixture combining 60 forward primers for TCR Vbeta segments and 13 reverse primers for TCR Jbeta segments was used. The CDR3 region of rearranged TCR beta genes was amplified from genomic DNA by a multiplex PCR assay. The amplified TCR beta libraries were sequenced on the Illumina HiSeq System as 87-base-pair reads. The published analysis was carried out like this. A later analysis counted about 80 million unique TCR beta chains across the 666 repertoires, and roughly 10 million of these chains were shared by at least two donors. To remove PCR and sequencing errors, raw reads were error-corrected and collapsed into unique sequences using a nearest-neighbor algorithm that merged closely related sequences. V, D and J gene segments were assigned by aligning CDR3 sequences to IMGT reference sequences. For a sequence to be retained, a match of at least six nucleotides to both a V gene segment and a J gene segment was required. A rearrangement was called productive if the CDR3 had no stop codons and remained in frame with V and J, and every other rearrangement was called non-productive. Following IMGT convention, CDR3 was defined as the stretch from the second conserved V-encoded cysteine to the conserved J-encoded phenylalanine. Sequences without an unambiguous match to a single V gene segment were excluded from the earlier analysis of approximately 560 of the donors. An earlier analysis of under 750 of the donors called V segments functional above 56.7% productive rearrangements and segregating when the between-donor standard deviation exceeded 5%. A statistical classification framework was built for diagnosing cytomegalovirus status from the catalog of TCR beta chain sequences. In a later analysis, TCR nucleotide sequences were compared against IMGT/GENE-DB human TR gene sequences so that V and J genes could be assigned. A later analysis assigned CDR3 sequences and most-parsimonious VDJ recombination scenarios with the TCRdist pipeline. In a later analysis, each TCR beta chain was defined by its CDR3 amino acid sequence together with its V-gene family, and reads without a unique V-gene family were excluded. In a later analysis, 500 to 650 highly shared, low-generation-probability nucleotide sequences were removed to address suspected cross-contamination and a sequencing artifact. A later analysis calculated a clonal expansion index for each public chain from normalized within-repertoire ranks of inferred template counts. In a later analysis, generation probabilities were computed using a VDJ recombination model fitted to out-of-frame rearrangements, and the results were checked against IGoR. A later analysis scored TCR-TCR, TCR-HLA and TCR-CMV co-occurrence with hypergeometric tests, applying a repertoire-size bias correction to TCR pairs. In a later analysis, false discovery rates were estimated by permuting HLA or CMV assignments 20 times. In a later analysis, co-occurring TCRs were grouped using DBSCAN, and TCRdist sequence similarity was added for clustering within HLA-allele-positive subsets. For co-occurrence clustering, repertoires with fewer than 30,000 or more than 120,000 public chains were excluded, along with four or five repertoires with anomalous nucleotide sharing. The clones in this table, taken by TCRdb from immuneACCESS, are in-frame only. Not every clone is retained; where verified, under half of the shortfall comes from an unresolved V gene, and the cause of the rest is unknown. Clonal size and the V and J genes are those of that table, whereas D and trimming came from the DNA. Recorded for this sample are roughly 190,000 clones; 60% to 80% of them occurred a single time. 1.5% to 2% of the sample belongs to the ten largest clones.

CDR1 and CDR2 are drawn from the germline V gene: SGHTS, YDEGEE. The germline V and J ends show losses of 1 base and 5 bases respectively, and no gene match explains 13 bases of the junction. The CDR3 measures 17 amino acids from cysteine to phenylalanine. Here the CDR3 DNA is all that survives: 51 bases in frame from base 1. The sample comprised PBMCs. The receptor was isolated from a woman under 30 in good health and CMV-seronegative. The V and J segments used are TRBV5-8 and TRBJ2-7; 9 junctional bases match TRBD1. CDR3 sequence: CASSLWTPGQGSHEQYF. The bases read TGTGCCAGCAGCTTGTGGACTCCGGGACAGGGTAGTCACGAGCAGTACTTC.